This T cell receptor beta chain was sequenced for a study of CD8 T cells in ankylosing spondylitis. TCRdb processed the 5' RACE reads anew with MiXCR; each CDR3 protein has one entry. The table lists approximately 340,000 distinct CDR3 sequences, roughly 15% of them singletons, with roughly 1.1% in the top ten. General study results and limits: The study looked at matched synovial fluid samples from ankylosing spondylitis patients. Disease-linked clones were reported to be significantly enriched there.

The sample holds a few counts of this clonotype. Its cognate antigen is unknown. V lost 8 bases and J lost 7; bases outside the gene matches: 4. CDR1 is MNHEY, CDR2 SVGEGT, per germline. The CDR3 is 13 residues long. This TCR came from a male donor with ankylosing spondylitis or in good health (not recorded which). The sample comprised blood, either unsorted or a sorted T cell fraction (not recorded which). The J gene is TRBJ1-6, the V gene TRBV6-2 or TRBV6-3, with 8 nucleotides matching TRBD1. The DNA of the CDR3 is TGTGCCAGCCAGACAGGGGCCAATTCACCCCTCCACTTT. Translated, it gives CASQTGANSPLHF.